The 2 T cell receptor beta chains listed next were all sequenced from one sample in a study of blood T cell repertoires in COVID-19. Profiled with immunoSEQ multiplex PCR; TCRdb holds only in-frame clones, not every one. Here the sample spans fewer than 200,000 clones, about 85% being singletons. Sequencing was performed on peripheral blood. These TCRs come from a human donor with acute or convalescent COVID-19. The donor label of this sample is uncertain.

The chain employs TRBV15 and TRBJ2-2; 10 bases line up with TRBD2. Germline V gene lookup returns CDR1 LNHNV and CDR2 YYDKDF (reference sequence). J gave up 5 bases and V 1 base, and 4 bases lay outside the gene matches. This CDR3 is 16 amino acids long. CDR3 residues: CATSRGSSGGTGELFF. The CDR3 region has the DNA TGTGCCACCAGCAGAGGCTCTAGCGGGGGTACCGGGGAGCTGTTTTTT.

CDR3 region: CASTPGQGYEKLFF. The CDR3 DNA is TGTGCCAGCACTCCGGGACAGGGGTATGAAAAACTGTTTTTT. The chain links TRBV6-5 to TRBJ1-4, with 10 positions matching TRBD1. Germline-derived CDR1 and CDR2 are MNHEY and SVGAGI. The ends lost 7 bases at V and 6 bases at J; junction bases unmatched: 5. CDR3 length: 14 amino acids.